This TCR beta chain was obtained from a study of cytomegalovirus exposure and HLA in healthy donors. Study-wide points: There were some public TCRs occurring in many donors, but most TCR sequences were rare. The study recorded 164 TCR beta chains that were cytomegalovirus-associated. A later analysis found that most CMV-associated TCR beta chains appeared HLA-restricted.

As to this clone: Its specificity is not known.

V was pared by 0 bases and J by 8 bases, with 10 bases between. The CDR3 loop spans 13 amino acids. From germline, CDR1 is LGHNA and CDR2 YNFKEQ. PCR employed 60 Vbeta and 13 Jbeta primers. The protocol was immunoSEQ multiplex PCR, while the TCRdb copy is restricted to in-frame clones and leaves out a portion. The sample has 95,000 to 150,000 clones; 75% to 85% are singletons. V gene TRBV4-2 combines with J gene TRBJ1-2, with D unresolved. This receptor was identified in a woman aged 45-60 years in good health and CMV-seropositive. The sequencing input was PBMCs. The CDR3 loop is CASSQDRRGGYTF. The CDR3 DNA follows: TGTGCCAGCAGCCAAGACCGGCGGGGAGGCTACACCTTC.